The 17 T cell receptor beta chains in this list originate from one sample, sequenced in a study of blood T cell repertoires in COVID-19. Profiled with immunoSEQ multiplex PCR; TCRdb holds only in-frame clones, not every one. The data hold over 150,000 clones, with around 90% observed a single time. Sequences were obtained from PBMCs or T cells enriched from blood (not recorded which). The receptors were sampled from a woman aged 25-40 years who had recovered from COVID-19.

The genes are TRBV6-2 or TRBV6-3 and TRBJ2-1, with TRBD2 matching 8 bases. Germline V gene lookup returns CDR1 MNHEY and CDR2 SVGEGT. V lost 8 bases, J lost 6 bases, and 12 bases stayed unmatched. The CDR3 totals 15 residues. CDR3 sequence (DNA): TGTGCCAGCCGCCCTGCGGGGGGCCGTGGCAATGAGCAGTTCTTC. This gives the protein CASRPAGGRGNEQFF.

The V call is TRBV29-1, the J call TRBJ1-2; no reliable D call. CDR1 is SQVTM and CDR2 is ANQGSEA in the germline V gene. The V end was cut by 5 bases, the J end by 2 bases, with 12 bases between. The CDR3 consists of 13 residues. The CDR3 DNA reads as TGCAGCGTTAGAGACACGTTGAACTATGGCTACACCTTC. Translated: CSVRDTLNYGYTF.

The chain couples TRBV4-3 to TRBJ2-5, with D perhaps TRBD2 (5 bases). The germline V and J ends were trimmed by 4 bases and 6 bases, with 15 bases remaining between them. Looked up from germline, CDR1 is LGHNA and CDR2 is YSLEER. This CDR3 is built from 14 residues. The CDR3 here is CASSLESRAKTQYF. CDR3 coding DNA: TGCGCCAGCAGCCTTGAGTCGCGGGCGAAGACCCAGTACTTC.

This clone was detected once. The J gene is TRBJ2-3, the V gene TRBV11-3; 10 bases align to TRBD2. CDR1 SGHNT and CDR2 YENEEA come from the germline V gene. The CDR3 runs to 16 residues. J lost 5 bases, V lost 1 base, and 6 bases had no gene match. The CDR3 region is CASSLGPSGGGDTQYF. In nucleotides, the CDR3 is TGTGCCAGCAGCTTAGGGCCTAGCGGGGGAGGAGATACGCAGTATTTT.

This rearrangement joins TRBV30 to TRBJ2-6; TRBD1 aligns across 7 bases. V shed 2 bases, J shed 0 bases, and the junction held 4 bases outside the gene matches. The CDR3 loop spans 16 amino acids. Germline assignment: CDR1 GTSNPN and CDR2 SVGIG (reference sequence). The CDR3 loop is CAWSHRGRSGANVLTF. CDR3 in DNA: TGTGCCTGGAGTCACAGGGGCCGCTCTGGGGCCAACGTCCTGACTTTC.

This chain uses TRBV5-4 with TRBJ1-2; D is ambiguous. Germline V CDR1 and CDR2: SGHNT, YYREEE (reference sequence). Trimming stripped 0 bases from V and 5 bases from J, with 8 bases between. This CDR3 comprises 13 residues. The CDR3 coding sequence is TGTGCCAGCAGCTTGGGGGCAACATATGGCTACACCTTC. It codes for CASSLGATYGYTF. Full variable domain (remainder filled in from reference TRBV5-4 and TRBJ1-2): ETGVTQSPTHLIKTRGQQVTLRCSSQSGHNTVSWYQQALGQGPQFIFQYYREEENGRGNFPPRFSGLQFPNYSSELNVNALELDDSALYLCASSLGATYGYTFGSGTRLTVV.

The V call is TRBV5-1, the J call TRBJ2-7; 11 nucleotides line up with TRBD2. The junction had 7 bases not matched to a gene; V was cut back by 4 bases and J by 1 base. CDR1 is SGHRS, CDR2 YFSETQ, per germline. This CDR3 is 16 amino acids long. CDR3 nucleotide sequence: TGCGCCAGCAGCCCGCTGACTAGCGGGAAATCCTACGAGCAGTACTTC. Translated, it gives CASSPLTSGKSYEQYF.

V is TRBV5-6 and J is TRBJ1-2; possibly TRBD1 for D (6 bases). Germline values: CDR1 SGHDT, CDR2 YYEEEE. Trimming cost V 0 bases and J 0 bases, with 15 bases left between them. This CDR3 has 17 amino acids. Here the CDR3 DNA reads TGTGCCAGCAGCTTGGAACTGGGACACCGGCCTAACTATGGCTACACCTTC. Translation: CASSLELGHRPNYGYTF.

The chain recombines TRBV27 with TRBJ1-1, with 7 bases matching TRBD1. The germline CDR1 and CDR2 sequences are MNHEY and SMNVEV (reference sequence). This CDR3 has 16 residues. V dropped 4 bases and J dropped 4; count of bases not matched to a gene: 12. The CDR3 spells CASSWTVWQGGTEAFF. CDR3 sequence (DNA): TGTGCCAGCAGTTGGACAGTTTGGCAGGGGGGCACTGAAGCTTTCTTT.

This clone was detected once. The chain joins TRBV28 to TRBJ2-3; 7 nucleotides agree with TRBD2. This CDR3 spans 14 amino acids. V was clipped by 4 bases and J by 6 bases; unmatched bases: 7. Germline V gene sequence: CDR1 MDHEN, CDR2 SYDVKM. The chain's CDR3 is CASSSGLGVDTQYF. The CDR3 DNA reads TGTGCCAGCAGTTCCGGACTAGGGGTCGATACGCAGTATTTT.

Here the CDR3 reads CASSFRDSYNSPLHF. The CDR3 nucleotides are TGTGCCAGCAGCTTTCGGGACTCCTATAATTCACCCCTCCACTTT. V and J are TRBV7-9 and TRBJ1-6; the D is unclear. Per the germline V gene, CDR1 is SEHNR and CDR2 is FQNEAQ (reference sequence). This CDR3 is 15 amino acids long. V was shortened by 3 bases and J by 0 bases, with 6 bases between the two germline ends.

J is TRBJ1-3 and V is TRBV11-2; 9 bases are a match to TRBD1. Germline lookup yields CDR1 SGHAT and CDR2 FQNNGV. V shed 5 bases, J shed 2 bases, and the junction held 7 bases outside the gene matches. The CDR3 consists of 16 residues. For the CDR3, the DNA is TGTGCCAGCAGCGGCAAAGGGACAGGGACTGGAAACACCATATATTTT. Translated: CASSGKGTGTGNTIYF.

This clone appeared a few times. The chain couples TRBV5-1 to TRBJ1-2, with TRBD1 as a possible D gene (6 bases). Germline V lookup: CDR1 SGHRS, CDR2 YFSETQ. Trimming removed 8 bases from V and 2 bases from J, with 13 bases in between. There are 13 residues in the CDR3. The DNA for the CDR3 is TGCGCCAGTACGACAGGCCCGAACTATGGCTACACCTTC. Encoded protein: CASTTGPNYGYTF.

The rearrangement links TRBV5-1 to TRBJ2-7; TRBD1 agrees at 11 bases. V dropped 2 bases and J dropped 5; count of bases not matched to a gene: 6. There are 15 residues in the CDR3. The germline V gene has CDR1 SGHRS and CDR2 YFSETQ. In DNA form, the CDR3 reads TGCGCCAGCAGCTTCCCGGGACAGGGGGACCACGAGCAGTACTTC. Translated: CASSFPGQGDHEQYF.

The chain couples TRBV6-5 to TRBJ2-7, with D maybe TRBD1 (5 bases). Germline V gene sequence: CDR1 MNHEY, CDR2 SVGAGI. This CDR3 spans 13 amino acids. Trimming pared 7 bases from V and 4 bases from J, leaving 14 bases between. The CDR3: CASIVGVGYEQYF. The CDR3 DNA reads TGTGCCAGCATCGTAGGGGTGGGATACGAGCAGTACTTC.

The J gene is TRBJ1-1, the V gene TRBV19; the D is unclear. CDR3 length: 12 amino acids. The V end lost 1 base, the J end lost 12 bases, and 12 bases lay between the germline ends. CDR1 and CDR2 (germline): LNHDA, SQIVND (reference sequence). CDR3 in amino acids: CASSIGVGETFF. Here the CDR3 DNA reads TGTGCCAGTAGTATAGGCGTAGGAGAGACTTTCTTT. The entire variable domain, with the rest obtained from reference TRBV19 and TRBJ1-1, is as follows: DGGITQSPKYLFRKEGQNVTLSCEQNLNHDAMYWYRQDPGQGLRLIYYSQIVNDFQKGDIAEGYSVSREKKESFPLTVTSAQKNPTAFYLCASSIGVGETFFGQGTRLTVV.

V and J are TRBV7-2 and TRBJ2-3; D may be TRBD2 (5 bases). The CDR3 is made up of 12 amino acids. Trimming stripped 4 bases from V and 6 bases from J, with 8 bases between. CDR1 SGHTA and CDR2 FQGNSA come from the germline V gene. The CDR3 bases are TGTGCCAGCAGCTCGCCGGGGGATACGCAGTATTTT. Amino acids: CASSSPGDTQYF.